This T cell receptor (beta chain) was captured in a study of cytotoxic CD8 clonotypes in ibrutinib-treated CLL. Trimming stripped 1 base from V and 1 base from J, with 10 bases between. CDR1 and CDR2 (germline): KGHSH, LQKENI. The CDR3 has 15 residues. Clones were sequenced by immunoSEQ multiplex PCR, and TCRdb holds only the in-frame ones, with some missing. Here the sample spans some 150,000 clones, roughly 76% being singletons. This clonotype originated in a human donor with chronic lymphocytic leukemia. Sequencing used PBMCs, obtained after 24 months of ibrutinib treatment. V usage is TRBV18 and J usage is TRBJ1-1; D gene uncertain. The chain's CDR3 is CASSPQEGSNTEAFF. CDR3 nucleotide sequence: TGTGCCAGCTCACCACAGGAGGGCTCGAACACTGAAGCTTTCTTT.